This T cell receptor beta chain derives from a study of immune heterogeneity within non-small cell lung tumors. Study-level background: In total, the tumors were 4 squamous cell carcinomas, approximately 10 non-squamous carcinomas and 1 not otherwise specified.

TCR beta CDR3 regions came from multiplex PCR with 32 forward V and 13 reverse J primers. TCRdb reanalysed the multiplex PCR reads using MiXCR and keeps one entry per CDR3 protein. The table shows tens of thousands of distinct CDR3 sequences, with around 26% occurring only once. Genomic DNA extracted from bulk tumor tissue served as template. A total of around 590 ng was used per sample. In surgery, several biopsies were collected from each primary tumor at widely spaced sites. The study cohort was described as untreated, and its members had newly diagnosed non-small cell lung cancer. They went on to have curative surgery. Study-wide results and caveats: The correlation between local T-cell clonality and local tumor mutational burden was positive, moderate in strength and statistically significant, with R approximately 0.35. There were identical dominant CDR3 beta clonotypes recurring across tumor sites within a patient, together with site-unique high-frequency clones.

This clonotype has only a few counts. Its antigen is currently unknown. The TCR sequence derives from a man in his forties with non-small cell lung cancer. The sample comprised lung tumor tissue.

For the CDR3, the DNA is TGTGCCAGCAGTCAGACAGGGGGCACCTATGAAAAACTGTTTTTT. It yields the protein CASSQTGGTYEKLFF. This chain links TRBV25-1 with TRBJ1-4; 10 bases fit TRBD1. CDR1 is MGHDK, CDR2 SYGVNS, per germline. This CDR3 is built from 15 residues. V lost 5 bases, J lost 6 bases, and 6 bases stayed unmatched.